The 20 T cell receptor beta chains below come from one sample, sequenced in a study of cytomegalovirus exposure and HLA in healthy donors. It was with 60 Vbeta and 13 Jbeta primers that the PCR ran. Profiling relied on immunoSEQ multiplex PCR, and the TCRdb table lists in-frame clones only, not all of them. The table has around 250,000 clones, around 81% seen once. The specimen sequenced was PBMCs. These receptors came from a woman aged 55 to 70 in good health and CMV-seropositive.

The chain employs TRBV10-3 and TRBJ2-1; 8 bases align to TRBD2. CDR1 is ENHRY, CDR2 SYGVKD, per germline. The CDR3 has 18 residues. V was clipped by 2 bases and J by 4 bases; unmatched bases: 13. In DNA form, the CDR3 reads TGTGCCATCAGTGAGACTCCTCCAGGGCTAGCGGGTTACAATGAGCAGTTCTTC. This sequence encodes CAISETPPGLAGYNEQFF.

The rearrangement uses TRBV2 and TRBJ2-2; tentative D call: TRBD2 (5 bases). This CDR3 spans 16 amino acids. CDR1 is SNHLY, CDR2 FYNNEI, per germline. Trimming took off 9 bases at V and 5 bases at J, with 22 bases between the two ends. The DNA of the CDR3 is TGTGCCAGAGATAGGACGGGAATGGGGAGAACCGGGGAGCTGTTTTTT. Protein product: CARDRTGMGRTGELFF.

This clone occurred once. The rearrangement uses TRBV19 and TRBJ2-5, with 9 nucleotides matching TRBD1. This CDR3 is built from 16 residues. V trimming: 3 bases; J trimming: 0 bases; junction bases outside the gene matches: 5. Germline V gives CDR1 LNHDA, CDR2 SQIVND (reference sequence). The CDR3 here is CASSMGTGWNQETQYF. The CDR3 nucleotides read TGTGCCAGTAGTATGGGGACAGGGTGGAACCAAGAGACCCAGTACTTC.

CDR3 loop: CASTLGPGRNTIYF. CDR3 coding DNA: TGTGCCAGCACCCTAGGGCCAGGGCGAAACACCATATATTTT. V and J are TRBV2 and TRBJ1-3; a weak D match, TRBD1 (5 bases). Trimming stripped 7 bases from V and 5 bases from J, with 15 bases between. Germline V gene sequence: CDR1 SNHLY, CDR2 FYNNEI. This CDR3 comprises 14 residues. The variable domain in full, completed from reference TRBV2 and TRBJ1-3, reads EPEVTQTPSHQVTQMGQEVILRCVPISNHLYFYWYRQILGQKVEFLVSFYNNEISEKSEIFDDQFSVERPDGSNFTLKIRSTKLEDSAMYFCASTLGPGRNTIYFGEGSWLTVV.

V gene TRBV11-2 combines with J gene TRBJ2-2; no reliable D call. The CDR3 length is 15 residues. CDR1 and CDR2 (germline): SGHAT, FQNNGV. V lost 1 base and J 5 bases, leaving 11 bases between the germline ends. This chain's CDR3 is CASSLAWSRTGELFF. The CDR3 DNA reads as TGTGCCAGCAGCTTAGCTTGGAGTCGGACCGGGGAGCTGTTTTTT.

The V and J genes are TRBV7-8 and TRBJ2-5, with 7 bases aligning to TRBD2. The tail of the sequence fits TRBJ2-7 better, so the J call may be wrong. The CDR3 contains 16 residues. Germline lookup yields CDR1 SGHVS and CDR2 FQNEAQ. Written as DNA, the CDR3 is TGTGCCAGCAGCCCCCCCCAGCAGCGGGGAACCTACGAGCAGTACTTC. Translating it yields CASSPPQQRGTYEQYF.

The CDR3 protein is CASSAGPGTGRETQYF. The CDR3 DNA reads TGTGCCAGCAGTGCCGGTCCCGGGACAGGGAGGGAGACCCAGTACTTC. V usage is TRBV6-6 and J usage is TRBJ2-5; 9 nucleotides agree with TRBD1. Germline V gene sequence: CDR1 MNHNY, CDR2 SVGAGI (reference sequence). Trimming removed 5 bases from V and 5 bases from J; junction bases left unmatched: 12. CDR3 length equals 16 residues.

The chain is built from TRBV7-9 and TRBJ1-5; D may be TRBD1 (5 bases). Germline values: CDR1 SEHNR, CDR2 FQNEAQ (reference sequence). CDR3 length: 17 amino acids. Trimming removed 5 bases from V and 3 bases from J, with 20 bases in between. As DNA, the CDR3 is TGTGCCAGCAGCATCCAAAGCCCCGGGGGTCTCAATCAGCCCCAGCATTTT. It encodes CASSIQSPGGLNQPQHF. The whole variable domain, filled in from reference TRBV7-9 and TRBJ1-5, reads DTGVSQNPRHKITKRGQNVTFRCDPISEHNRLYWYRQTLGQGPEFLTYFQNEAQLEKSRLLSDRFSAERPKGSFSTLEIQRTEQGDSAMYLCASSIQSPGGLNQPQHFGDGTRLSIL.

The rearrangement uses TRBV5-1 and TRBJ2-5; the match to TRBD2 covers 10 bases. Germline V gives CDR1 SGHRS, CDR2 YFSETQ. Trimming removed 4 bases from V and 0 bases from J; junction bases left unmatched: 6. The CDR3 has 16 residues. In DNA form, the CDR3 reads TGCGCCAGCAGCGAGGGGACTAGCGTATACCAAGAGACCCAGTACTTC. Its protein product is CASSEGTSVYQETQYF. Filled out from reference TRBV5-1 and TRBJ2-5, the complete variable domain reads KAGVTQTPRYLIKTRGQQVTLSCSPISGHRSVSWYQQTPGQGLQFLFEYFSETQRNKGNFPGRFSGRQFSNSRSEMNVSTLELGDSALYLCASSEGTSVYQETQYFGPGTRLLVL.

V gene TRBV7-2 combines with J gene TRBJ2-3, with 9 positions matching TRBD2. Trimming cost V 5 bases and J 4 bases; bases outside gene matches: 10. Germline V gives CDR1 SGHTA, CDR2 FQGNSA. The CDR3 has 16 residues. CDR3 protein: CASSPRWIAGADTQYF. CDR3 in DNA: TGTGCCAGCAGCCCCCGGTGGATAGCGGGAGCAGATACGCAGTATTTT.

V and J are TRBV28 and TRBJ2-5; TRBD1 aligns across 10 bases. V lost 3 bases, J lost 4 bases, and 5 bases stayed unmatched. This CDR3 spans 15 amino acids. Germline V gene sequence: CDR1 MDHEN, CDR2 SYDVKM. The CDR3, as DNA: TGTGCCAGCAGTTTTGCGGACAGGGGGGGAGAGACCCAGTACTTC. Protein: CASSFADRGGETQYF.

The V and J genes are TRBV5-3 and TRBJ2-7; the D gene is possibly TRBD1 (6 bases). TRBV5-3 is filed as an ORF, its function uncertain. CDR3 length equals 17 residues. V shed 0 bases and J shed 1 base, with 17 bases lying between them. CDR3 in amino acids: CARSLARSLDRSYEQYF. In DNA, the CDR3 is TGTGCCAGAAGCTTGGCGAGGTCCCTCGACAGGTCCTACGAGCAGTACTTC.

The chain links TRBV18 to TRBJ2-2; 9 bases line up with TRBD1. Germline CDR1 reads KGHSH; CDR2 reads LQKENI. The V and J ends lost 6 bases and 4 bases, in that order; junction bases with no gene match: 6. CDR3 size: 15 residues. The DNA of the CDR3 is TGTGCCAGCTCGCCCGGGACAGGGAGCACCGGGGAGCTGTTTTTT. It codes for CASSPGTGSTGELFF.

The DNA of the CDR3 is TGTGCCAGCAGTTACAGGGGTGCCACCGGGGAGCTGTTTTTT. Encoded protein: CASSYRGATGELFF. The rearrangement uses TRBV27 and TRBJ2-2; 7 nucleotides line up with TRBD1. Germline loops: CDR1 MNHEY, CDR2 SMNVEV (reference sequence). The CDR3 runs to 14 residues. With V trimmed by 4 bases and J by 4 bases, 3 bases remained unmatched.

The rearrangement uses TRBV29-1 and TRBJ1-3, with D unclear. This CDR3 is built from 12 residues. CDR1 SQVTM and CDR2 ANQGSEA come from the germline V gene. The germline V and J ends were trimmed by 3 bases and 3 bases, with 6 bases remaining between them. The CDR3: CSVDYGGNTIYF. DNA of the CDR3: TGCAGCGTTGACTACGGTGGAAACACCATATATTTT.

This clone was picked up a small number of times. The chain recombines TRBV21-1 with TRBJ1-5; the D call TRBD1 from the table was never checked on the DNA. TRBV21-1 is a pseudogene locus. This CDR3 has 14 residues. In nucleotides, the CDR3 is TGTGCCAGCAGCAAGGGACAGGCTTATCAGCCCCAGCATTTT. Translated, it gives CASSKGQAYQPQHF.

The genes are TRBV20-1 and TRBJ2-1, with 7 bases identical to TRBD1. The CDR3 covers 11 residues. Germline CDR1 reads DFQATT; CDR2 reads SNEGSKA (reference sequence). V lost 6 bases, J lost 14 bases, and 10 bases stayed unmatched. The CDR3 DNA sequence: TGCAGTGCCGCTCGGGCAGGGGGAAAGTTCTTC. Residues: CSAARAGGKFF.

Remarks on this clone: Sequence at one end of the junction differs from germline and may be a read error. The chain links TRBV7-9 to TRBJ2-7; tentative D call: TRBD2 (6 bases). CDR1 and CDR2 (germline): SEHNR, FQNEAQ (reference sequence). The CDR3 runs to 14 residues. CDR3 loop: CSSSYLGTHYEQYF. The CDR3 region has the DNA TGTTCCAGCAGCTACCTAGGGACTCACTACGAGCAGTACTTC.

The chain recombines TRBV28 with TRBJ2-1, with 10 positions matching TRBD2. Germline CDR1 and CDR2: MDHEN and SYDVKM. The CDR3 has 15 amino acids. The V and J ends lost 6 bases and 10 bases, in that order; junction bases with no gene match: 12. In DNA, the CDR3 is TGTGCCAGCAGACGAAGACTAGCGGGTTTGGGGGAGCAGTTCTTC. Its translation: CASRRRLAGLGEQFF. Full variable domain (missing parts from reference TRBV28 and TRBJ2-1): DVKVTQSSRYLVKRTGEKVFLECVQDMDHENMFWYRQDPGLGLRLIYFSYDVKMKEKGDIPEGYSVSREKKERFSLILESASTNQTSMYLCASRRRLAGLGEQFFGPGTRLTVL.

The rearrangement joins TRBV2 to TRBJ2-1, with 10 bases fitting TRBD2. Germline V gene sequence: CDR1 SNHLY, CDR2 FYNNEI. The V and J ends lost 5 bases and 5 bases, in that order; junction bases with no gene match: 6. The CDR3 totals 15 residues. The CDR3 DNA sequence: TGTGCCAGCAGTTCGACTAGCGGGTCTAACAATGAGCAGTTCTTC. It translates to CASSSTSGSNNEQFF.